This T cell receptor beta chain was obtained from a study of PD-1 blockade in mismatch repair-deficient tumors (dated by TCRdb to 2015 to 2018). About the investigation overall: The trial enrolled some 82 consecutive patients with 12 mismatch repair-deficient cancer types between September 2013 and late 2016, all previously treated and progressing. Deep sequencing of TCR CDR3 regions was used to track tumor-associated T cell clones in peripheral blood of patients responding to PD-1 blockade.

For every enrolled patient, mismatch repair deficiency was confirmed by either polymerase chain reaction or immunohistochemistry. TCR sequencing was carried out for three patients who responded to pembrolizumab therapy. The phase II trial prospectively tested pembrolizumab PD-1 blockade in advanced mismatch repair-deficient cancers regardless of tissue of origin. Peripheral blood T cell samples were serially collected before and at multiple times after PD-1 blockade was started. The timing of each blood sample was reported as weeks after the first dose of pembrolizumab. Turning to this clone: Its antigen is currently not known. No per-base quality is available; no much larger clone lies one base away.

V was cut back by 3 bases and J by 4 bases, leaving a gap of 6 bases between them. CDR1 MDHEN and CDR2 SYDVKM are derived from the germline V gene. From the cysteine up to the phenylalanine, the CDR3 has a length of 12 residues. Only the CDR3 region is kept as DNA, spanning 36 bases read in frame from base 1. The library was obtained by the immunoSEQ multiplex PCR assay. TCRdb took over this immuneACCESS table, retaining in-frame rearrangements with V and J assigned. Such tables are incomplete; in checked studies, under half of the missing clones stem from an unresolved V gene, and the remainder is unexplained. This sample gives approximately 120,000 clones in total; around 83% of them show up just once. The ten largest clonotypes hold approximately 13% of the sample. Results and caveats for the whole study, not just this receptor: Rapid expansion after pembrolizumab followed by contraction, generally before radiologic responses, was shown by tumor-resident clones, which were often undetectable in blood before treatment.

Sequencing was performed on peripheral blood, taken 44 weeks after starting pembrolizumab. This chain joins TRBV28 to TRBJ1-2; the D gene remains uncertain. The TCR was taken from an adult with mismatch repair-deficient cancer. The CDR3 region: CASSFVPYGYTF. The base sequence is TGTGCCAGCAGTTTTGTCCCCTATGGCTACACCTTC.